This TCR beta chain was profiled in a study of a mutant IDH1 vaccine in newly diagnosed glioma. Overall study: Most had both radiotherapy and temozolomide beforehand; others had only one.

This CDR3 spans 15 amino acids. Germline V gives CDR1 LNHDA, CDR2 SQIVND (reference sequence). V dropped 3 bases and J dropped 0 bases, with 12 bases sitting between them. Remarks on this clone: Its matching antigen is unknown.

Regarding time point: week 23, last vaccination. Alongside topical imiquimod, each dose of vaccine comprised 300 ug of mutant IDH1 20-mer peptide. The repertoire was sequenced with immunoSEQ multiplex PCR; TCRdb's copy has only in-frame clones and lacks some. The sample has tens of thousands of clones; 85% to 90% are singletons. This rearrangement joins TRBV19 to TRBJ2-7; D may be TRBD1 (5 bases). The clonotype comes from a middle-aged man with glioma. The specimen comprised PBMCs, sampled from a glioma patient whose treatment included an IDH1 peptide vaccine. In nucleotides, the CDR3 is TGTGCCAGTAGTATTCGGTTACAGGCCTCCTACGAGCAGTACTTC. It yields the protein CASSIRLQASYEQYF. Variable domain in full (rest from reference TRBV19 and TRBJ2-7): DGGITQSPKYLFRKEGQNVTLSCEQNLNHDAMYWYRQDPGQGLRLIYYSQIVNDFQKGDIAEGYSVSREKKESFPLTVTSAQKNPTAFYLCASSIRLQASYEQYFGPGTRLTVT.